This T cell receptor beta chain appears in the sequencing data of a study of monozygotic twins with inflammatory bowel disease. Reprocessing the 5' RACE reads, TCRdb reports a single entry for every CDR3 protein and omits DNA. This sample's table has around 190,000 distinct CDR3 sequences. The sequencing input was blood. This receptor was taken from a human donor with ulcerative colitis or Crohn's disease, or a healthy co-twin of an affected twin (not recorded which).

CDR3 loop: CASRGVSGANVLTF. This chain links TRBV5-1 with TRBJ2-6; the D gene TCRdb calls, TRBD1, cannot be checked with no DNA. This CDR3 comprises 14 residues. Germline V gives CDR1 SGHRS, CDR2 YFSETQ.